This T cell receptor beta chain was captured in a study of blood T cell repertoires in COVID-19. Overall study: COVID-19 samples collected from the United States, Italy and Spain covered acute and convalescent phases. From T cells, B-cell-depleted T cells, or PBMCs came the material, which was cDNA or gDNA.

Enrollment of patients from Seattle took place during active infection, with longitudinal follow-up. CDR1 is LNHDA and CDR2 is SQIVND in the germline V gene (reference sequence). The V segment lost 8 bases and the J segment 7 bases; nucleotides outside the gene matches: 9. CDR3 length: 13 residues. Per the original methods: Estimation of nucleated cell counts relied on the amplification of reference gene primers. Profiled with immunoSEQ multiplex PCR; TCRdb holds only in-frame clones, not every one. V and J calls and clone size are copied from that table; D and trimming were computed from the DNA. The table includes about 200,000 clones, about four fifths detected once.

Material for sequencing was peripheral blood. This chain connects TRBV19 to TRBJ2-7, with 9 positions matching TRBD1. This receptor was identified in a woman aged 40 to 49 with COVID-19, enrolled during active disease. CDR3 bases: TGTGCCAGTGGACAGGGGATATTGGGAGAGCAGTACTTC. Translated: CASGQGILGEQYF.